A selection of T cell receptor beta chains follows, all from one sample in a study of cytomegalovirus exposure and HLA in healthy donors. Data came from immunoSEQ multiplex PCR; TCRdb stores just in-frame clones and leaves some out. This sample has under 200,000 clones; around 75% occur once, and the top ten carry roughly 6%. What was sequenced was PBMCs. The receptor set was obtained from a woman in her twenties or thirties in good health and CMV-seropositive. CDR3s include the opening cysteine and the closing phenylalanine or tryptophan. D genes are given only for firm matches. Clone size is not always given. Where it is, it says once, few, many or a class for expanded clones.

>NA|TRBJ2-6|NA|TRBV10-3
TGTGCCATCAGTGAGGACGACTTGGCCAACGTCCTGACTTTC
CAISEDDLANVLTF
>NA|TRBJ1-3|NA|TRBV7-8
TGTGCCTCAGGGCCTGGAAACACCATATATTTT
CASGPGNTIYF
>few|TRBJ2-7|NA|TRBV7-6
TGTGCCAGCACCCGAGAAGCGGCAGGGGACGAGCAGTACTTC
CASTREAAGDEQYF
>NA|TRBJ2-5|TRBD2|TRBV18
TGTGCCAGCTCACCCTCCCGACTAGCGGGAGTGGGGGAGACCCAGTACTTC
CASSPSRLAGVGETQYF
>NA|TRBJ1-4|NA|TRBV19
TGTGCCAGTAGTATACCTACGGGTGAAAAACTGTTTTTT
CASSIPTGEKLFF
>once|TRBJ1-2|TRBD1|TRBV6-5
TGTGCCAGCAGTTGGGGGACAGCCTCTAACTATGGCTACACCTTC
CASSWGTASNYGYTF
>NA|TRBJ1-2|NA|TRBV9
TGTGCCAGCAGCCCTGGACAGTATGGCTACACCTTC
CASSPGQYGYTF
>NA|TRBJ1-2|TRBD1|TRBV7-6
TGTGCCAGCAGCTTAGTGGAGGGGGCGCGAGGCTACACCTTC
CASSLVEGARGYTF
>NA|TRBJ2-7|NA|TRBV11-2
TGTGCCAGCAGCTTAGCTTGGGGCGGCGAGCAGTACTTC
CASSLAWGGEQYF
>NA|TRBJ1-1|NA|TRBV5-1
TGCGCCAGCAGCCCGTTCGGCCGGGGGGCTGAAGCTTTCTTT
CASSPFGRGAEAFF
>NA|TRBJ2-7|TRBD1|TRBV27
TGTGCCAGCAGCACCGGGACAGGGACCCCCCACTCCTACGAGCAGTACTTC
CASSTGTGTPHSYEQYF
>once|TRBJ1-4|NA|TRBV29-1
TGCAGCGTTCCTTACATACCCCAGACAGGCGGAGTGGAAAAACTGTTTTTT
CSVPYIPQTGGVEKLFF
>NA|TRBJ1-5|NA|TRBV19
TGTGCCAGTAGTATTCAGGGGAGCATTCGTGGCAATCAGCCCCAGCATTTT
CASSIQGSIRGNQPQHF
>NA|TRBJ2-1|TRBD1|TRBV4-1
TGCGCCAGCAGCCCTTCCGGGACAGAAGTTGAGCAGTTCTTC
CASSPSGTEVEQFF
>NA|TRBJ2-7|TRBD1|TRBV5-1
TGCGCCAGCAGCTTGATTCTTGGACAGGGGGCGAGCGAGCAGTACTTC
CASSLILGQGASEQYF
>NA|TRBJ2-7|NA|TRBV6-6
TGTGCCAGCAGTTACCCCGGAGGAGGGACCTACGAGCAGTACTTC
CASSYPGGGTYEQYF